These T cell receptor beta chains were read from a single sample in a study of regulatory T cells in long-lasting Graves disease. Each CDR3 protein is one row after TCRdb ran MiXCR on the multiplex PCR reads. The table has around 400,000 distinct CDR3 sequences, 15% seen once; the top ten hold approximately 7.8%. The same data also went into a second study, on T cells in Graves' hyperthyroidism and ophthalmopathy.

The starting material was peripheral blood mononuclear cells (PBMCs), obtained at new diagnosis, from a patient treated with antithyroid drugs. The receptors shown here come from a woman aged 40 to 55 with Graves disease. Both conserved end residues are part of each CDR3. Each record gives: D gene, clone size, V gene, J gene, CDR3 protein, CDR3 DNA. The D gene is left open where the match is weak. The size field is filled for only some rows; it gives once, few, many or a size class.

d_gene: .; abundance: few; v_gene: TRBV7-3; j_gene: TRBJ2-1; CDR3aa: CASSLASSYNEQFF; CDR3nt: TGTGCCAGCAGCTTAGCTAGCTCCTACAATGAGCAGTTCTTC
d_gene: TRBD1; abundance: .; v_gene: TRBV19; j_gene: TRBJ1-3; CDR3aa: CASSSRLGGGLRAGNTIYF; CDR3nt: TGTGCCAGTAGTTCCCGCCTGGGAGGGGGCCTTCGAGCGGGAAACACCATATATTTT
d_gene: TRBD1; abundance: .; v_gene: TRBV9; j_gene: TRBJ2-3; CDR3aa: CASSVTRTGDTQYF; CDR3nt: TGTGCCAGCAGCGTGACAAGGACAGGGGATACGCAGTATTTT
d_gene: .; abundance: few; v_gene: TRBV12-3/TRBV12-4; j_gene: TRBJ1-1; CDR3aa: CASIQGYGLFTEAFF; CDR3nt: TGTGCCAGCATTCAGGGGTACGGACTGTTCACTGAAGCTTTCTTT
d_gene: .; abundance: many; v_gene: TRBV11-2; j_gene: TRBJ2-5; CDR3aa: CASSFFTQETQYF; CDR3nt: TGTGCCAGCAGCTTTTTCACTCAAGAGACCCAGTACTTC
d_gene: TRBD2; abundance: .; v_gene: TRBV5-1; j_gene: TRBJ2-3; CDR3aa: CASSLGTSSDTQYF; CDR3nt: TGCGCCAGCAGCCTCGGGACTAGTTCAGATACGCAGTATTTT
d_gene: TRBD1; abundance: .; v_gene: TRBV24-1; j_gene: TRBJ2-7; CDR3aa: CATSSPTPGQGNSYEQYF; CDR3nt: TGTGCCACCAGTAGCCCCACTCCGGGACAGGGGAACTCCTACGAGCAGTACTTC
d_gene: .; abundance: many; v_gene: TRBV2; j_gene: TRBJ1-5; CDR3aa: CASSDGGTGQPQHF; CDR3nt: TGTGCCAGCAGTGATGGGGGGACGGGTCAGCCCCAGCATTTT
d_gene: TRBD1; abundance: .; v_gene: TRBV4-1; j_gene: TRBJ1-5; CDR3aa: CASKIGQGRDQPQHF; CDR3nt: TGCGCCAGCAAGATAGGACAGGGGAGGGATCAGCCCCAGCATTTT
d_gene: TRBD2; abundance: .; v_gene: TRBV6-1; j_gene: TRBJ2-5; CDR3aa: CASSPRGSGTQETQYF; CDR3nt: TGTGCCAGCAGTCCCCGGGGTAGCGGGACCCAAGAGACCCAGTACTTC
d_gene: .; abundance: .; v_gene: TRBV29-1; j_gene: TRBJ2-5; CDR3aa: CSVAGRGQQETQYF; CDR3nt: TGCAGCGTTGCCGGGAGAGGGCAGCAAGAGACCCAGTACTTC
d_gene: .; abundance: many; v_gene: TRBV20-1; j_gene: TRBJ2-5; CDR3aa: CSARDKVAGRETQYF; CDR3nt: TGCAGTGCTAGAGATAAGGTGGCGGGGAGGGAGACCCAGTACTTC
d_gene: TRBD1; abundance: many; v_gene: TRBV2; j_gene: TRBJ1-1; CDR3aa: CASNHRGTEAFF; CDR3nt: TGTGCCAGCAACCACAGGGGTACTGAAGCTTTCTTT
d_gene: .; abundance: .; v_gene: TRBV18; j_gene: TRBJ2-6; CDR3aa: CASSPQQGNSGANVLTF; CDR3nt: TGTGCCAGCTCACCACAGCAGGGAAACTCTGGGGCCAACGTCCTGACTTTC
d_gene: .; abundance: many; v_gene: TRBV7-2; j_gene: TRBJ2-1; CDR3aa: CASSLLAVGEQFF; CDR3nt: TGTGCCAGCAGCCTTTTAGCGGTGGGTGAGCAGTTCTTC
d_gene: TRBD2; abundance: many; v_gene: TRBV19; j_gene: TRBJ2-7; CDR3aa: CASTTAGGSSYEQYF; CDR3nt: TGTGCCAGTACTACAGCGGGAGGGAGCTCCTACGAGCAGTACTTC
d_gene: .; abundance: many; v_gene: TRBV20-1; j_gene: TRBJ1-1; CDR3aa: CSAREKVTEAFF; CDR3nt: TGCAGTGCTAGAGAAAAAGTCACTGAAGCTTTCTTT
d_gene: .; abundance: .; v_gene: TRBV6-1; j_gene: TRBJ1-1; CDR3aa: CASRITGGSGEAFF; CDR3nt: TGTGCCAGCAGGATTACGGGAGGGTCGGGTGAAGCTTTCTTT
d_gene: TRBD2; abundance: many; v_gene: TRBV2; j_gene: TRBJ2-5; CDR3aa: CASSEALAGEAQETQYF; CDR3nt: TGTGCCAGCAGTGAAGCGCTTGCGGGAGAAGCGCAAGAGACCCAGTACTTC
d_gene: TRBD1; abundance: .; v_gene: TRBV11-2; j_gene: TRBJ2-1; CDR3aa: CASSHGQGAHWFF; CDR3nt: TGTGCCAGCAGCCACGGGCAGGGGGCCCATTGGTTCTTC
d_gene: TRBD1; abundance: few; v_gene: TRBV19; j_gene: TRBJ2-1; CDR3aa: CASSMDRGHFSEQFF; CDR3nt: TGTGCCAGTAGTATGGACAGGGGGCATTTCAGTGAGCAGTTCTTC
d_gene: .; abundance: few; v_gene: TRBV19; j_gene: TRBJ2-7; CDR3aa: CASSIVTKPYEQYF; CDR3nt: TGTGCCAGTAGTATCGTGACTAAACCCTACGAGCAGTACTTC
d_gene: .; abundance: many; v_gene: TRBV7-8; j_gene: TRBJ1-5; CDR3aa: CASSSTGSGGQPQHF; CDR3nt: TGTGCCAGCAGCTCAACAGGTTCTGGCGGGCAGCCCCAGCATTTT
d_gene: TRBD2; abundance: .; v_gene: TRBV6-1; j_gene: TRBJ2-7; CDR3aa: CASAGARTSVSYEQYF; CDR3nt: TGTGCCAGCGCTGGGGCCCGGACTAGCGTCTCCTACGAGCAGTACTTC
d_gene: TRBD1; abundance: .; v_gene: TRBV12-3/TRBV12-4; j_gene: TRBJ2-7; CDR3aa: CATSGTGDYEQYF; CDR3nt: TGTGCCACCAGTGGGACAGGGGACTACGAGCAGTACTTC
d_gene: TRBD2; abundance: .; v_gene: TRBV5-4; j_gene: TRBJ2-7; CDR3aa: CASSPGGLAQSSYEQYF; CDR3nt: TGTGCCAGCAGCCCCGGGGGACTAGCGCAGAGCTCCTACGAGCAGTACTTC
d_gene: .; abundance: few; v_gene: TRBV4-2; j_gene: TRBJ1-6; CDR3aa: CASSQDTVGDSPLHF; CDR3nt: TGTGCCAGCAGCCAAGATACAGTGGGGGATTCACCCCTCCACTTT
d_gene: TRBD1; abundance: many; v_gene: TRBV15; j_gene: TRBJ1-2; CDR3aa: CATSIAQGAAYGYTF; CDR3nt: TGTGCCACCAGCATAGCACAGGGGGCGGCCTATGGCTACACCTTC
d_gene: .; abundance: many; v_gene: TRBV2; j_gene: TRBJ1-2; CDR3aa: CASSEDGSYGYTF; CDR3nt: TGTGCCAGCAGTGAGGACGGCTCCTATGGCTACACCTTC
d_gene: .; abundance: many; v_gene: TRBV5-1; j_gene: TRBJ2-7; CDR3aa: CASSLASTASYEQYF; CDR3nt: TGCGCCAGCAGCTTGGCTTCTACTGCGTCCTACGAGCAGTACTTC
d_gene: TRBD2; abundance: many; v_gene: TRBV7-8; j_gene: TRBJ2-1; CDR3aa: CASSISGTSYEQFF; CDR3nt: TGTGCCAGCAGCATCAGTGGGACTAGCTATGAGCAGTTCTTC
d_gene: .; abundance: many; v_gene: TRBV10-3; j_gene: TRBJ1-1; CDR3aa: CAISELRQPWSEAFF; CDR3nt: TGTGCCATCAGTGAGCTTCGACAGCCCTGGAGTGAAGCTTTCTTT
d_gene: TRBD2; abundance: .; v_gene: TRBV6-9; j_gene: TRBJ2-7; CDR3aa: CASSYRTSGRGEQYF; CDR3nt: TGTGCCAGCAGTTACCGGACTAGCGGTAGAGGCGAGCAGTACTTC
d_gene: .; abundance: few; v_gene: TRBV4-1; j_gene: TRBJ2-4; CDR3aa: CASSATGTSAKNIQYF; CDR3nt: TGCGCCAGCAGCGCTACCGGGACTTCAGCCAAAAACATTCAGTACTTC
d_gene: .; abundance: many; v_gene: TRBV19; j_gene: TRBJ2-2; CDR3aa: CASSTGRTTGELFF; CDR3nt: TGTGCCAGTAGTACGGGTAGGACAACCGGGGAGCTGTTTTTT